Following are 6 T cell receptor beta chains from one sample sequenced in a study of cytomegalovirus exposure and HLA in healthy donors. Profiling relied on immunoSEQ multiplex PCR, and the TCRdb table lists in-frame clones only, not all of them. The sample includes approximately 150,000 clones, approximately 86% seen only once; the top ten take roughly 4.3%. Sequencing input: PBMCs. The receptor set was obtained from a man between 18 and 35 years old in good health and CMV-seropositive.

The genes are TRBV2 and TRBJ1-1; D is perhaps TRBD1 (5 bases). The CDR3 is 14 amino acids. V shed 3 bases and J shed 4 bases, with 12 bases lying between them. In germline, CDR1 is SNHLY, CDR2 FYNNEI. In DNA, the CDR3 is TGTGCCAGCAGTGAGGGGCCCTTCCCCACTGAAGCTTTCTTT. Translated, it gives CASSEGPFPTEAFF.

This chain uses TRBV6-1 with TRBJ2-5, with 7 bases matching TRBD2. The CDR3 is 16 residues long. The germline CDR1 and CDR2 sequences are MNHNS and SASEGT. The V segment lost 3 bases and the J segment 5 bases; nucleotides outside the gene matches: 12. The CDR3 sequence: CASSDNGSGVGETQYF. Written as DNA, the CDR3 is TGTGCCAGCAGTGATAACGGGAGCGGGGTTGGGGAGACCCAGTACTTC.

The rearrangement joins TRBV5-1 to TRBJ2-7, with TRBD1 identical over 11 bases. Germline trimming cut 9 bases from V and 6 bases from J; bases unmatched to any gene: 11. The CDR3 totals 14 residues. CDR1 is SGHRS and CDR2 is YFSETQ in the germline V gene. CDR3 region: CAIIGTGGQGEQYF. The CDR3 DNA reads as TGCGCCATCATCGGGACAGGGGGTCAGGGCGAGCAGTACTTC.

This clone was found once. The chain employs TRBV18 and TRBJ1-1; D gene ambiguous. The germline gives CDR1 KGHSH, CDR2 LQKENI. The CDR3 is 14 residues long. Between the trimmed V and J ends, which lost 1 base and 1 base, there was a span of 7 bases. Here the CDR3 DNA reads TGTGCCAGCTCACCACTCGGCGGGAACACTGAAGCTTTCTTT. Amino acid sequence: CASSPLGGNTEAFF.

The chain carries TRBV2 and TRBJ2-3; maybe TRBD1 (5 bases). V shed 6 bases and J shed 2 bases, with 18 bases lying between them. This CDR3 is built from 16 residues. Germline values: CDR1 SNHLY, CDR2 FYNNEI. The CDR3 is CASRPQGSGLTDTQYF. CDR3 nucleotides: TGTGCCAGCAGACCCCAGGGATCCGGTCTCACAGATACGCAGTATTTT.

This clone is a singleton in its sample. This chain connects TRBV6-5 to TRBJ2-1, with D maybe TRBD2 (6 bases). The CDR3 runs to 12 residues. Trimming stripped 2 bases from V and 8 bases from J, with 7 bases between. Looked up from germline, CDR1 is MNHEY and CDR2 is SVGAGI. In DNA, the CDR3 is TGTGCCAGCAGTTACGCGGGGCATGAGCAGTTCTTC. Encoded protein: CASSYAGHEQFF.